The next 5 T cell receptor beta chains were all read from a single sample in a study of blood T cell repertoires in COVID-19. TCRdb's table, derived via immunoSEQ multiplex PCR, lists solely in-frame clones and lacks some. The table lists under 350,000 clones, just over 85% of them singletons. Sequences were obtained from PBMCs or T cells enriched from blood (not recorded which). The receptors originated from a woman aged 40 to 55 with acute COVID-19.

The V gene is TRBV28, the J gene TRBJ2-5, with 10 bases that match TRBD1. CDR3 size: 16 residues. Germline V gene data show CDR1 as MDHEN and CDR2 as SYDVKM. V shed 9 bases, J shed 5 bases, and the junction held 15 bases outside the gene matches. CDR3 DNA: TGTGCCAGTAGGCGCGGGGGGACAGGGGTGATCGAGACCCAGTACTTC. It encodes CASRRGGTGVIETQYF.

The genes are TRBV5-1 and TRBJ1-5; TRBD1 is a possible D gene (5 bases). The CDR3 is 14 residues long. V lost 3 bases and J 3 bases, leaving 10 bases between the germline ends. Germline V gives CDR1 SGHRS, CDR2 YFSETQ. CDR3 bases: TGCGCCAGCAGCTGGGGAGGGGACAATCAGCCCCAGCATTTT. Translation: CASSWGGDNQPQHF.

This clone has just a few counts. The chain has TRBV6-5 and TRBJ2-7; 7 bases are shared with TRBD2. The germline CDR1 and CDR2 sequences are MNHEY and SVGAGI. The CDR3 has 15 amino acids. V lost 7 bases to trimming and J lost 0 bases; unmatched junction nucleotides: 9. Here the CDR3 reads CASTPRGGSSYEQYF. The CDR3 bases are TGTGCCAGCACCCCCCGGGGAGGGAGCTCCTACGAGCAGTACTTC.

This clone was seen just once. The chain joins TRBV9 to TRBJ1-6, with 10 positions matching TRBD1. Trimming cost V 4 bases and J 7 bases; bases outside gene matches: 8. Germline lookup yields CDR1 SGDLS and CDR2 YYNGEE. The CDR3 runs 16 residues. The CDR3 loop reads CASSLTRTGGNSPLHF. The DNA of the CDR3 is TGTGCCAGCAGCCTAACCCGGACAGGGGGGAATTCACCCCTCCACTTT.

The rearrangement links TRBV12-3 or TRBV12-4 to TRBJ1-2; no clear D. The CDR3 runs to 13 residues. With 2 bases removed from V and 7 bases from J, the gap between germline ends came to 11 bases. Here the CDR3 DNA reads TGTGCCAGCAGTTTAAGGAGGACCGGTGGCTACACCTTC. Protein: CASSLRRTGGYTF.